Described below is a single T cell receptor (beta chain) sequence and its context. Its target is unknown. The germline CDR1 and CDR2 sequences are ENHRY and SYGVKD. J lost 3 bases, V lost 6 bases, and 3 bases had no gene match. This CDR3 region has 14 residues. It was with 60 Vbeta and 13 Jbeta primers that the PCR ran. Sequencing was performed with immunoSEQ multiplex PCR; in TCRdb, only in-frame clones are kept and a portion is missing. The data contain around 60,000 clones, over 60% of them singletons. The sample is drawn from a study of cytomegalovirus exposure and HLA in healthy donors. General study points: Most subjects had HLA-A and HLA-B alleles reportedly predicted accurately by TCR beta sequences. In an earlier analysis, productive rearrangement rates for most beta V segments clustered near 87% or 30%. A classifier reportedly called cytomegalovirus status with high sensitivity and specificity. The study listed roughly 150 cytomegalovirus-associated TCR beta chains.

The TCR sequence derives from a man aged 50-59 years in good health and CMV-seropositive. Sequenced: PBMCs. The chain carries TRBV10-3 and TRBJ2-3; 10 bases fit TRBD2. The CDR3 DNA reads as TGTGCCATCAGGGATAGCGGGAGGACAGATACGCAGTATTTT. Translated: CAIRDSGRTDTQYF.